The 13 T cell receptor beta chains below were found in one sample sequenced in a study of CD8 T cells in Susac syndrome. Reverse transcription used about 0.45 to 1 ug RNA and random hexamers. TCRdb called the immunoSEQ multiplex PCR reads again in MiXCR, with one record for every CDR3 protein. Here the sample spans more than 95,000 distinct CDR3 sequences, around 96% being singletons. Sequenced: CD4+ T cells from PBMCs. The receptors shown here come from a human donor in good health.

The V and J genes are TRBV28 and TRBJ2-4; TRBD2 might be the D (6 bases). The V end was cut by 5 bases, the J end by 1 base, with 12 bases between. Germline assignment: CDR1 MDHEN and CDR2 SYDVKM. The CDR3 runs to 15 residues. The CDR3 sequence: CASSGGAGAKNIQYF. DNA of the CDR3: TGTGCCAGCAGTGGCGGGGCTGGGGCCAAAAACATTCAGTACTTC.

V and J are TRBV7-9 and TRBJ2-7; D might be TRBD1 (5 bases). The CDR3 totals 16 residues. Deletions cut 5 bases from V and 2 bases from J, with 19 bases between. CDR1 is SEHNR, CDR2 FQNEAQ, per germline (reference sequence). CDR3 protein: CASSQPQASNPYEQYF. CDR3 DNA sequence: TGTGCCAGCAGCCAACCACAGGCCTCAAACCCCTACGAGCAGTACTTC.

The CDR3 bases are TGCAGTGCTAGAGACCCGAGACGCACTGAAGCTTTCTTT. Protein: CSARDPRRTEAFF. The chain has TRBV20-1 and TRBJ1-1; no definite D call. Trimming pared 0 bases from V and 4 bases from J, leaving 9 bases between. The CDR3 totals 13 residues. Germline V gives CDR1 DFQATT, CDR2 SNEGSKA (reference sequence).

This chain links TRBV29-1 with TRBJ2-7, with a tentative D call TRBD2 (5 bases). This CDR3 has 12 residues. Germline V gives CDR1 SQVTM, CDR2 ANQGSEA. With 6 bases removed from V and 3 bases from J, the gap between germline ends came to 12 bases. CDR3 coding DNA: TGCAGCGTAGACTATGGGAGCTACGAGCAGTACTTC. Translating gives CSVDYGSYEQYF.

The V and J genes are TRBV30 and TRBJ1-1; D unclear. CDR3 length: 13 amino acids. CDR1 is GTSNPN and CDR2 is SVGIG in the germline V gene (reference sequence). Trimming removed 1 base from V and 1 base from J, with 7 bases in between. The CDR3 DNA is TGTGCCTGGAGTGAATACCGGAACACTGAAGCTTTCTTT. Its translation: CAWSEYRNTEAFF.

This sequence joins TRBV2 and TRBJ1-4, with D perhaps matching TRBD1 (5 bases). CDR3 length: 14 amino acids. Trimming removed 11 bases from V and 3 bases from J, with 16 bases in between. Germline assignment: CDR1 SNHLY and CDR2 FYNNEI. CDR3 loop: CASSRGVPNEKLFF. The CDR3 DNA sequence: TGTGCCTCCTCCCGAGGGGTACCTAATGAAAAACTGTTTTTT.

The chain carries TRBV25-1 and TRBJ2-2; D is perhaps TRBD1 (6 bases). Germline CDR1 is MGHDK and CDR2 is SYGVNS. This CDR3 spans 15 amino acids. The ends were cut back, 4 bases at V and 5 bases at J, with 14 bases in the middle. The DNA of the CDR3 is TGTGCCAGCAGTGGACAGGCTCGATGGACCGGGGAGCTGTTTTTT. It encodes CASSGQARWTGELFF.

The chain carries TRBV20-1 and TRBJ2-3; D is undetermined. The CDR3 contains 11 residues. Trimming shortened V by 5 bases and J by 2 bases, and 5 bases separated the two germline ends. Germline CDR1 reads DFQATT; CDR2 reads SNEGSKA (reference sequence). CDR3 nucleotide sequence: TGCAGTGCTGGAAACACAGATACGCAGTATTTT. It codes for CSAGNTDTQYF.

The chain couples TRBV5-5 to TRBJ2-2, with unresolved D. The CDR3 extends over 13 amino acids. The V end was cut by 5 bases, the J end by 5 bases, with 10 bases between. Germline CDR1 SGHKS, CDR2 YYEKEE (reference sequence). CDR3 in amino acids: CASRPFSTGELFF. The CDR3 region has the DNA TGTGCCAGCAGGCCCTTTAGTACCGGGGAGCTGTTTTTT.

This chain links TRBV29-1 with TRBJ2-5; TRBD1 matches 7 bases. The V gene's germline CDR1 is SQVTM and CDR2 ANQGSEA. The junction had 8 bases not matched to a gene; V was cut back by 3 bases and J by 7 bases. This CDR3 contains 13 residues. The CDR3 spells CSVDGQGVVTQYF. CDR3 nucleotides: TGCAGCGTTGACGGGCAGGGGGTTGTGACCCAGTACTTC.

This chain connects TRBV3-1 to TRBJ2-7, with D perhaps matching TRBD2 (6 bases). CDR1 and CDR2 from the germline V gene are LGHDT and YNNKEL (reference sequence). CDR3 size: 13 residues. Trimming stripped 5 bases from V and 3 bases from J, with 11 bases between. CDR3 coding DNA: TGTGCCAGCAGCGAGGGAGGCATCTACGAGCAGTACTTC. Amino acids: CASSEGGIYEQYF.

The chain uses TRBV20-1 and TRBJ2-5; TRBD2 matches 12 bases. V was clipped by 1 base and J by 5 bases; unmatched bases: 5. This CDR3 has 15 residues. Germline CDR1 and CDR2: DFQATT and SNEGSKA (reference sequence). CDR3 residues: CSARGTSGTWETQYF. As DNA, the CDR3 is TGCAGTGCTAGAGGGACTAGCGGGACCTGGGAGACCCAGTACTTC.

This chain connects TRBV9 to TRBJ2-7; the match to TRBD2 covers 13 bases. The CDR3 sequence is 16 residues long. Germline V lookup: CDR1 SGDLS, CDR2 YYNGEE. V was pared by 3 bases and J by 6 bases, with 9 bases of the junction left unmatched. The CDR3 here is CASSAGTSGTPIEQYF. The CDR3 DNA is TGTGCCAGCAGCGCAGGGACTAGCGGGACCCCAATCGAGCAGTACTTC.